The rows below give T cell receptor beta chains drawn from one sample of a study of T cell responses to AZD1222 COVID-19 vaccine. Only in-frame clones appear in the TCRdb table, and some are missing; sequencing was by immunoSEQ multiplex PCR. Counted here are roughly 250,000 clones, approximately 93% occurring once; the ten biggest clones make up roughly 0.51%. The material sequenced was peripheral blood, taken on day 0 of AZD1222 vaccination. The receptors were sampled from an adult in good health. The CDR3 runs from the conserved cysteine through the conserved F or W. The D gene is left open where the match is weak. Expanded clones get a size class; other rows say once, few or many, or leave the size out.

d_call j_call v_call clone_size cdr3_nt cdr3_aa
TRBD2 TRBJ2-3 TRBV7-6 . TGTGCCAGCAGCCGGGGTAGCGGGGCCACCACAGATACGCAGTATTTT CASSRGSGATTDTQYF
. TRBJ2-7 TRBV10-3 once TGTGCCATCAGCGCCGCTCCGGGTCCGGAAGAGGAGCAGTACTTC CAISAAPGPEEEQYF
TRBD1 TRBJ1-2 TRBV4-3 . TGCGCCAGCAGCCAAGGGGACAGGGGAATCTATGGCTACACCTTC CASSQGDRGIYGYTF
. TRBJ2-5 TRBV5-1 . TGCGCCAGCAGGTCCTCGGGGTACCAAGAGACCCAGTACTTC CASRSSGYQETQYF
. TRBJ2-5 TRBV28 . TGTGCCAGCAGTTTGTCTCGGGGGCAAGAGACCCAGTACTTC CASSLSRGQETQYF
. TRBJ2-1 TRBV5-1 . TGCGCCAGCAGCTTGATGTGGACAGACAATGAGCAGTTCTTC CASSLMWTDNEQFF
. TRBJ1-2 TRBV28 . TGTGCCAGCACCGACCCCGGGGCGGCTAACTATGGCTACACCTTC CASTDPGAANYGYTF
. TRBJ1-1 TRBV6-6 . TGTGCCAGTACGACAGCGAACACTGAAGCTTTCTTT CASTTANTEAFF
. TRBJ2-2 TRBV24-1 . TGTGCCACCAGTGACCCAGGATTGGGCGGTTCCGGGGAGCTGTTTTTT CATSDPGLGGSGELFF
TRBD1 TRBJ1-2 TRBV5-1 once TGCGCCAGCAGCCTCAGGGACAGGGCCGTCTATGGCTACACCTTC CASSLRDRAVYGYTF
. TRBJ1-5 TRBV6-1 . TGTGCCAGCAGTGAAGCCCTCGGGACAACCAATCAGCCCCAGCATTTT CASSEALGTTNQPQHF
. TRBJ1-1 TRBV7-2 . TGTGCCAGCAGCTCCACTGGGAACACTGAAGCTTTCTTT CASSSTGNTEAFF
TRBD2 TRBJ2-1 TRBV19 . TGTGCCAGTAGTCTGGCGGGAGTTAGCGAGCAGTTCTTC CASSLAGVSEQFF
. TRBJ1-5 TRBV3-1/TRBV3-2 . TGTGCCAGCAGCCTCGGGCTCCAGCCCCAGCATTTT CASSLGLQPQHF